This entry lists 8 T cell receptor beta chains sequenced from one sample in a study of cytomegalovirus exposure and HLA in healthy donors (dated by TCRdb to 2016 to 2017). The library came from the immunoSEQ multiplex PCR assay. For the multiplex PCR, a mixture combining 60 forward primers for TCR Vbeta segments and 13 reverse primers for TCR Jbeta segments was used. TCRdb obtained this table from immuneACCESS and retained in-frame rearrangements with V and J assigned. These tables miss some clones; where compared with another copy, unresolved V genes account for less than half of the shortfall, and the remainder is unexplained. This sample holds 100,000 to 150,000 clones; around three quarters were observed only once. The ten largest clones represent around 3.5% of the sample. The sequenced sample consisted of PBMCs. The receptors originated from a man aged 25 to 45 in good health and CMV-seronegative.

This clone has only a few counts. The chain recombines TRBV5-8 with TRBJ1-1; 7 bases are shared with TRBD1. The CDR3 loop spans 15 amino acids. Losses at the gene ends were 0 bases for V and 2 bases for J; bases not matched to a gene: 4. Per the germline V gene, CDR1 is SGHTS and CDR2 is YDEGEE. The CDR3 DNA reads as TGTGCCAGCAGCTTGGAGGGGGCGAGAAACACTGAAGCTTTCTTT. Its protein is CASSLEGARNTEAFF.

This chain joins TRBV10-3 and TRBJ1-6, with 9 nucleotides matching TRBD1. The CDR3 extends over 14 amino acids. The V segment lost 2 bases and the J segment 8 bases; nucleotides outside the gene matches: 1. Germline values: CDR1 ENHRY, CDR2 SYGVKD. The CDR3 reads CAISEDRGYSPLHF. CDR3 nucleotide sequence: TGTGCCATCAGTGAGGACAGGGGGTATTCACCCCTCCACTTT.

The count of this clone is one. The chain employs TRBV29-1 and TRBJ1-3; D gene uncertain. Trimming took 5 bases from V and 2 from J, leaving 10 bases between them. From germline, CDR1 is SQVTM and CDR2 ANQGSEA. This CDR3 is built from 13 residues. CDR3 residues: CSVSRPTGNTIYF. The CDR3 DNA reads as TGCAGCGTTTCCCGCCCTACTGGAAACACCATATATTTT. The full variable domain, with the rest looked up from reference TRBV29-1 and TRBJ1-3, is SAVISQKPSRDICQRGTSLTIQCQVDSQVTMMFWYRQQPGQSLTLIATANQGSEATYESGFVIDKFPISRPNLTFSTLTVSNMSPEDSSIYLCSVSRPTGNTIYFGEGSWLTVV.

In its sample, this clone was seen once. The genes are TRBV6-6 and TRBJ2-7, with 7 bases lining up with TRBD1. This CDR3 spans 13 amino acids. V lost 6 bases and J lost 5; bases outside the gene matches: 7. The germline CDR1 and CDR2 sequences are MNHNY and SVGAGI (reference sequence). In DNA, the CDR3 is TGTGCCAGCAGGGACAGGTATTTCAACGAGCAGTACTTC. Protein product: CASRDRYFNEQYF.

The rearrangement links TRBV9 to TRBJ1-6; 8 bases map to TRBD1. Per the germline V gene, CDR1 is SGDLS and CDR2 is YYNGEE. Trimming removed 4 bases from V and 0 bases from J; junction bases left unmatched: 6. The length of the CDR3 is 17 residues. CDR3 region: CASSTQGANSYNSPLHF. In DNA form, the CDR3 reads TGTGCCAGCAGCACCCAGGGGGCGAACTCCTATAATTCACCCCTCCACTTT.

The CDR3: CATSRVRGGTNEQFF. CDR3 nucleotide sequence: TGTGCCACCAGCAGAGTCAGGGGAGGGACGAATGAGCAGTTCTTC. The chain combines TRBV15 with TRBJ2-1; the D gene is possibly TRBD2 (7 bases). Germline V CDR1 and CDR2: LNHNV, YYDKDF (reference sequence). The V end lost 1 base, the J end lost 7 bases, and 14 bases lay between the germline ends. The CDR3 is 15 residues long.

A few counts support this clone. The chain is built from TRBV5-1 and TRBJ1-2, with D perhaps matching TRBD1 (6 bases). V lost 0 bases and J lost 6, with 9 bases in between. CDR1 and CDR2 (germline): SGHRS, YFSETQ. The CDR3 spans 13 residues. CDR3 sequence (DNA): TGCGCCAGCAGCTTGGGAGGGGACAATGGCTACACCTTC. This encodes CASSLGGDNGYTF.

This chain's CDR3 is CASSFATGTQNTEAFF. CDR3 sequence (DNA): TGCGCCAGCAGCTTTGCCACCGGGACACAGAACACTGAAGCTTTCTTT. The rearrangement uses TRBV5-1 and TRBJ1-1; maybe TRBD1 (6 bases). Deletions cut 2 bases from V and 1 base from J, with 15 bases between. CDR1 and CDR2 (germline): SGHRS, YFSETQ. This CDR3 has 16 residues.